The rows below give T cell receptor beta chains drawn from one sample of a study of blood T cell repertoires in COVID-19. Clones were read by immunoSEQ multiplex PCR, and TCRdb kept only the in-frame ones, dropping some. The sample yields fewer than 350,000 clones, 85% seen once. The sample was PBMCs or T cells enriched from blood (not recorded which). The receptors originated from a woman aged 25 to 39 who had been exposed to COVID-19. Both conserved end residues are part of each CDR3. The D gene is left open where the match is weak. Size values are once, few and many counts, or a class for expanded clones, and some rows have none.

CDR3 DNA,CDR3 protein,J gene,V gene,clone size,D gene
TGTGCCTGGAGAGGAGGGGAAGCGGTAATCCAAGAGACCCAGTACTTC,CAWRGGEAVIQETQYF,TRBJ2-5,TRBV30,.,.
TGCGCCAGCAGCTTGGACAGGAATGGCTACACCTTC,CASSLDRNGYTF,TRBJ1-2,TRBV5-1,.,.
TGTGCCAGCAGCCAAGCCGGGACTAGCGGGATGGAGCAGTTCTTC,CASSQAGTSGMEQFF,TRBJ2-1,TRBV3-1/TRBV3-2,.,TRBD2
TGTGCCAGCAGTCCCGACAGGGATCAGCCCCAGCATTTT,CASSPDRDQPQHF,TRBJ1-5,TRBV27,once,TRBD1
TGTGCCAGCAGGGGGACAGGGGTTGGCTACACCTTC,CASRGTGVGYTF,TRBJ1-2,TRBV28,.,TRBD1
TGTGCCACCACCGACAAGTGGAAAAACATTCAGTACTTC,CATTDKWKNIQYF,TRBJ2-4,TRBV28,.,.
TGTGCCAGCAGTTCCCGAGGGGGGGTGATAGACACTGAAGCTTTCTTT,CASSSRGGVIDTEAFF,TRBJ1-1,TRBV7-6,.,.
TGCGCCAGCAGCCAACGCGGACAGGGACGAGGCACAGATACGCAGTATTTT,CASSQRGQGRGTDTQYF,TRBJ2-3,TRBV4-1,.,TRBD1
TGTGCCAGCTCACCAACGACAGGGGAGATGGGTGGCTACACCTTC,CASSPTTGEMGGYTF,TRBJ1-2,TRBV18,.,TRBD1
TGTGCCAGCAGCTGGCGGGGGACAGGGAACACCGGGGAGCTGTTTTTT,CASSWRGTGNTGELFF,TRBJ2-2,TRBV11-2,.,.
TGTGCCTGGAGTGAGGACAGGGTGGGGGGCTACACCTTC,CAWSEDRVGGYTF,TRBJ1-2,TRBV30,.,TRBD1
TGTGCCAGCAGCACCGGCTTAGCTTCTTACAATGAGCAGTTCTTC,CASSTGLASYNEQFF,TRBJ2-1,TRBV11-3,once,.
TGTGCCACCAGTGACCTCCTTGCGGGGGGCACAGATACGCAGTATTTT,CATSDLLAGGTDTQYF,TRBJ2-3,TRBV24-1,.,TRBD2
TGTGCCAGCAGTCCCAGGGGGCAGGTTGAAGCTTTCTTT,CASSPRGQVEAFF,TRBJ1-1,TRBV28,.,TRBD1
TGCGCCAGCAGCCAAGTGTGGGGACAGGGTGAAAAACTGTTTTTT,CASSQVWGQGEKLFF,TRBJ1-4,TRBV4-1,.,TRBD1
TGTGCCAGCACCAGGGGGGTGAACACTGAAGCTTTCTTT,CASTRGVNTEAFF,TRBJ1-1,TRBV6-6,.,TRBD1
TGTGCCTGGGGGGCACAGGGATGGTTCGAAGCTTTCTTT,CAWGAQGWFEAFF,TRBJ1-1,TRBV30,.,.
TGCGCCAGCAGCCATTCTCCTCCAGGGACACTGAATGGAAACACCATATATTTT,CASSHSPPGTLNGNTIYF,TRBJ1-3,TRBV4-1,.,.
TGTGCCATCAGTGAGTGGCTAGCGGGACCGATTAACACCGGGGAGCTGTTTTTT,CAISEWLAGPINTGELFF,TRBJ2-2,TRBV10-3,.,TRBD2
TGCGCCAGCAGTGAGTCTGCCTCAGGGTCTGGGGAGCAGTACTTC,CASSESASGSGEQYF,TRBJ2-7,TRBV10-1,.,.
TGTGCCAGCAGTTTGACTCCCTACTACAATGAGCAGTTCTTC,CASSLTPYYNEQFF,TRBJ2-1,TRBV25-1,.,.
TGTGCCAGCAGCTCCGAGGGACAGGGTAAATCCGGAAACACCATATATTTT,CASSSEGQGKSGNTIYF,TRBJ1-3,TRBV7-9,.,TRBD1
TGTGCCAGCAGCCCTACAGGGGCTTGGGGCCAAGAGACCCAGTACTTC,CASSPTGAWGQETQYF,TRBJ2-5,TRBV9,.,TRBD1
TGTGCCAGCAGTCCAGGGACTTTTACTTACAATGAGCAGTTCTTC,CASSPGTFTYNEQFF,TRBJ2-1,TRBV27,.,.
TGTGCCAGCAGCCTTATTAGACCGACAGGGGACTATGGCTACACCTTC,CASSLIRPTGDYGYTF,TRBJ1-2,TRBV14,.,TRBD1
TGTGCCAGCAGTGTCCCAGGGACAGGGAAGGAGGGTGAGCAGTTCTTC,CASSVPGTGKEGEQFF,TRBJ2-1,TRBV28,.,TRBD1
TGCGCCAGCAGCCAAGAGAGTCGAAACACCATATATTTT,CASSQESRNTIYF,TRBJ1-3,TRBV4-3,.,.
TGTGCCAGCAGCTTGGGGACAGGGGTCGCAATGAACACTGAAGCTTTCTTT,CASSLGTGVAMNTEAFF,TRBJ1-1,TRBV7-8,.,TRBD1
TGTGCCAGCAGCGTAGGGCCTCCTAATGAAAAACTGTTTTTT,CASSVGPPNEKLFF,TRBJ1-4,TRBV9,.,.
TGTGCCACCAGTGAGCTCGGACTAGCGGGATATGAGACCCAGTACTTC,CATSELGLAGYETQYF,TRBJ2-5,TRBV24-1,once,TRBD2
TGCGCCAGCAGCCAGGGGGCGTTGTATGGCTACACCTTC,CASSQGALYGYTF,TRBJ1-2,TRBV5-1,.,TRBD1
TGTGCCAGCTCACGTCGGGATCCTAATTCACCCCTCCACTTT,CASSRRDPNSPLHF,TRBJ1-6,TRBV18,.,.
TGTGCCAGCACCACGGGGGGAGGGTACAACGAGCAGTACTTC,CASTTGGGYNEQYF,TRBJ2-7,TRBV28,.,TRBD2
TGCGCCAGCAGTGACGGACAGGCCGGCTATGGCTACACCTTC,CASSDGQAGYGYTF,TRBJ1-2,TRBV10-1,.,TRBD1
TGTGCCAGCACCGGACAGGGCGGTGTAGTTGCTAATGAAAAACTGTTTTTT,CASTGQGGVVANEKLFF,TRBJ1-4,TRBV7-8,many,TRBD1
TGTGCCTGGAGCGTAATGACAGCTGATCAGCCCCAGCATTTT,CAWSVMTADQPQHF,TRBJ1-5,TRBV30,.,.
TGTGCCAGCAGCCTGACAGGGATAACTGAAGCTTTCTTT,CASSLTGITEAFF,TRBJ1-1,TRBV7-9,.,TRBD1